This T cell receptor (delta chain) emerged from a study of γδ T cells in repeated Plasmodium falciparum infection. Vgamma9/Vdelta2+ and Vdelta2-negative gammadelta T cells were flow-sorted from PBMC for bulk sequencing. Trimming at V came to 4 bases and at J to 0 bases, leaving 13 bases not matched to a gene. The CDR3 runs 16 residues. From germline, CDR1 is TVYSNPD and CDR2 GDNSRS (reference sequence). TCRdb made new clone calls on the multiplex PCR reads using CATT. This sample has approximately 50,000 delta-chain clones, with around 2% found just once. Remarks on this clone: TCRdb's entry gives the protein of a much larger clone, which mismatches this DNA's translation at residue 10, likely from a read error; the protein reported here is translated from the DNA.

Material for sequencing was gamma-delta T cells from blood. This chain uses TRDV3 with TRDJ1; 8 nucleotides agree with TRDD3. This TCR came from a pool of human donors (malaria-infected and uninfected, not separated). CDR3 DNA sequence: TGTGCCTCCGACTACTGGGGGCCCCTGCACACCGATAAACTCATCTTT. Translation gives CASDYWGPLHTDKLIF.